The 21 T cell receptor beta chains below come from one sample, sequenced in a study of CD4+ T cells in melanoma. Data came from immunoSEQ multiplex PCR; TCRdb stores just in-frame clones and leaves some out. Altogether several thousand clones are present, over 65% being singletons, with the ten largest covering roughly 23%. Sequencing was done on a sample of cells from a culture (not recorded whether cultured in vitro). The receptors derive from a human donor with melanoma.

In its sample, this clone ranks as medium-sized. V and J are TRBV19 and TRBJ1-5, with 10 bases identical to TRBD1. V was pared by 7 bases and J by 7 bases, with 7 bases of the junction left unmatched. Germline V gene sequence: CDR1 LNHDA, CDR2 SQIVND (reference sequence). The CDR3 covers 14 residues. The CDR3 DNA reads as TGTGCCAGTACCCCGGGGACAGGGGCCCAGCCCCAGCATTTT. Amino acids: CASTPGTGAQPQHF. The full variable domain, in which reference TRBV19 and TRBJ1-5 provide the parts outside the CDR3, is DGGITQSPKYLFRKEGQNVTLSCEQNLNHDAMYWYRQDPGQGLRLIYYSQIVNDFQKGDIAEGYSVSREKKESFPLTVTSAQKNPTAFYLCASTPGTGAQPQHFGDGTRLSIL.

This chain connects TRBV30 to TRBJ2-3; possibly TRBD2 for D (6 bases). Trimming shortened V by 0 bases and J by 7 bases, and 14 bases separated the two germline ends. The germline CDR1 and CDR2 sequences are GTSNPN and SVGIG (reference sequence). The CDR3 runs 14 residues. CDR3 loop: CAWSVRGNSNTQYF. CDR3 DNA sequence: TGTGCCTGGAGTGTACGCGGGAATTCCAATACGCAGTATTTT.

Only a few counts were recorded for this clone. This rearrangement joins TRBV20-1 to TRBJ1-1, with D unclear. Germline V CDR1 and CDR2: DFQATT, SNEGSKA (reference sequence). The V end was cut by 3 bases, the J end by 1 base, with 12 bases between. The CDR3 runs 14 residues. CDR3: CSASNNWGNTEAFF. CDR3 DNA: TGCAGTGCTAGTAATAATTGGGGGAACACTGAAGCTTTCTTT.

This chain uses TRBV7-9 with TRBJ2-7; D is unresolved. V dropped 2 bases and J dropped 2 bases, with 7 bases sitting between them. Germline assignment: CDR1 SEHNR and CDR2 FQNEAQ (reference sequence). The CDR3 spans 13 residues. For the CDR3, the DNA is TGTGCCAGCAGCTTAAGTCAGACCTACGAGCAGTACTTC. It translates to CASSLSQTYEQYF.

This clone has more than one count but fewer than ten. This chain links TRBV3-1 (or the pseudogene TRBV3-2) with TRBJ2-1, with 8 bases lining up with TRBD1. V shed 4 bases, J shed 7 bases, and the junction held 6 bases outside the gene matches. This CDR3 has 14 residues. CDR1 and CDR2 (germline): LGHDT, YNNKEL (reference sequence). CDR3 DNA sequence: TGTGCCAGCAGCCCGAGACAGGGGCAGAATGAGCAGTTCTTC. It is translated as CASSPRQGQNEQFF.

This clone has just a few counts. The rearrangement joins TRBV15 to TRBJ1-5; D is perhaps TRBD1 (5 bases). CDR3 length: 18 amino acids. Trimming pared 0 bases from V and 2 bases from J, leaving 17 bases between. The germline gives CDR1 LNHNV, CDR2 YYDKDF (reference sequence). The CDR3 DNA reads as TGTGCCACCAGCAGAGAATCAAATACAGGAGTCGGCAATCAGCCCCAGCATTTT. This encodes CATSRESNTGVGNQPQHF.

This clone was counted a few times. The chain has TRBV7-8 and TRBJ1-4, with D tentatively TRBD1 (5 bases). V was cut by 1 base and J by 3 bases, with 9 bases left in between. The CDR3 length is 15 residues. Germline CDR1 is SGHVS and CDR2 is FQNEAQ. The CDR3 loop reads CASSLVRGPNEKLFF. Written as DNA, the CDR3 is TGTGCCAGCAGCTTAGTAAGGGGCCCTAATGAAAAACTGTTTTTT. The variable domain in full, completed from reference TRBV7-8 and TRBJ1-4, reads GAGVSQSPRYKVAKRGQDVALRCDPISGHVSLFWYQQALGQGPEFLTYFQNEAQLDKSGLPSDRFFAERPEGSVSTLKIQRTQQEDSAVYLCASSLVRGPNEKLFFGSGTQLSVL.

Worth noting for this clone: Other DNA sequences in this specimen translate into the identical CDR3. The chain couples TRBV27 to TRBJ1-5, with D tentatively TRBD1 (5 bases). Germline V gene sequence: CDR1 MNHEY, CDR2 SMNVEV (reference sequence). Between the trimmed V and J ends, which lost 6 bases and 4 bases, there was a span of 7 bases. The CDR3 totals 12 residues. The CDR3: CASRAGNQPQHF. In nucleotides, the CDR3 is TGTGCCAGCAGGGCAGGGAATCAGCCCCAGCATTTT.

V is TRBV4-2 and J is TRBJ2-3; the match to TRBD2 covers 10 bases. The V and J ends lost 4 bases and 2 bases, in that order; junction bases with no gene match: 3. This CDR3 region has 15 residues. CDR1 is LGHNA and CDR2 is YNFKEQ in the germline V gene. The CDR3 region is CASSRSGGLTDTQYF. CDR3 in DNA: TGTGCCAGCAGCCGTAGCGGGGGGCTCACAGATACGCAGTATTTT.

This clone was detected a few times. The V and J genes are TRBV10-3 and TRBJ2-2; TRBD2 agrees at 16 bases. Per the germline V gene, CDR1 is ENHRY and CDR2 is SYGVKD. Trimming at V came to 6 bases and at J to 4 bases, leaving 8 bases not matched to a gene. CDR3 length: 18 residues. CDR3 coding DNA: TGTGCCATCAGGAAGGGACTAGCGGGGGGGCATGGCACCGGGGAGCTGTTTTTT. Amino acids: CAIRKGLAGGHGTGELFF.

This clone was seen more than once but under ten times. This sequence joins TRBV5-1 and TRBJ2-3, with D possibly matching TRBD1 (5 bases). The CDR3 loop spans 16 amino acids. The germline V gene encodes CDR1 SGHRS and CDR2 YFSETQ. V was clipped by 0 bases and J by 4 bases, with 15 bases between them. The CDR3 bases are TGCGCCAGCAGCTTGGAGGTCAGGGATGTGGCAGATACGCAGTATTTT. This encodes CASSLEVRDVADTQYF.

J is TRBJ2-7 and V is TRBV5-4; TRBD1 matches at 7 bases. CDR3 length: 14 amino acids. V lost 0 bases to trimming and J lost 2 bases; unmatched junction nucleotides: 2. Germline V gene lookup returns CDR1 SGHNT and CDR2 YYREEE (reference sequence). The CDR3 loop is CASSLAGQTYEQYF. CDR3 in DNA: TGTGCCAGCAGCTTGGCGGGACAGACCTACGAGCAGTACTTC.

V and J are TRBV6-6 and TRBJ1-1; the D gene is possibly TRBD1 (6 bases). CDR1 and CDR2 from the germline V gene are MNHNY and SVGAGI (reference sequence). The CDR3 extends over 11 amino acids. V lost 7 bases to trimming and J lost 8 bases, with 11 bases between them. CDR3 sequence reads: CASTQGTEAFF. For the CDR3, the DNA is TGTGCCAGCACCCAAGGGACAGAAGCTTTCTTT.

This clone is medium-sized (0.01 to 0.1%). The rearrangement links TRBV27 to TRBJ1-1, with no clear D. Looked up from germline, CDR1 is MNHEY and CDR2 is SMNVEV (reference sequence). Trimming left V 3 bases short and J 0 bases short, with 5 bases between. The CDR3 runs 13 residues. In DNA, the CDR3 is TGTGCCAGCAGTTTTACTGTGAACACTGAAGCTTTCTTT. Translation gives CASSFTVNTEAFF.

This sequence joins TRBV9 and TRBJ1-6, with TRBD1 matching 11 bases. The junction had 4 bases not matched to a gene; V was cut back by 4 bases and J by 7 bases. The CDR3 runs 15 residues. From germline, CDR1 is SGDLS and CDR2 YYNGEE. This CDR3 reads CASSPGQGGNSPLHF. DNA of the CDR3: TGTGCCAGCAGCCCGGGACAGGGGGGGAATTCACCCCTCCACTTT.

This rearrangement joins TRBV13 to TRBJ2-6; D unclear. This CDR3 spans 19 amino acids. The germline V gene encodes CDR1 PRHDT and CDR2 FYEKMQ (reference sequence). Trimming removed 4 bases from V and 1 base from J, with 20 bases in between. CDR3 sequence reads: CASSSNSLSQVSGANVLTF. DNA for the CDR3: TGTGCCAGCAGCTCAAACTCCCTTTCGCAAGTATCTGGGGCCAACGTCCTGACTTTC.

The V call is TRBV6-5, the J call TRBJ2-1, with 7 bases lining up with TRBD2. Unmatched junction bases numbered 6, after V lost 6 bases and J lost 1 base. CDR3 length: 15 residues. The germline V gene has CDR1 MNHEY and CDR2 SVGAGI. In DNA, the CDR3 is TGTGCCAGCAGGCACCCTAGCGGATCCTACAATGAGCAGTTCTTC. Residues: CASRHPSGSYNEQFF.

This clone was counted between two and nine times. V is TRBV21-1 and J is TRBJ2-7; TRBD2 is taken as the D call from the table, unchecked against the DNA. TRBV21-1 is a pseudogene locus. This CDR3 is built from 16 residues. The CDR3 DNA sequence: TGTGCCAGCGGCCGGGGGTTGGGGATTATTCGCTACGAGCAGTACTTC. The encoded protein is CASGRGLGIIRYEQYF.

This chain connects TRBV19 to TRBJ1-2, with D possibly being TRBD1 (5 bases). The germline V gene has CDR1 LNHDA and CDR2 SQIVND (reference sequence). The CDR3 covers 12 residues. Trimming shortened V by 6 bases and J by 3 bases, and 8 bases separated the two germline ends. The CDR3 here is CASRRGDYGYTF. CDR3 nucleotide sequence: TGTGCCAGTAGACGGGGGGACTATGGCTACACCTTC.

The gene calls are TRBV7-6 and TRBJ1-1; 9 bases map to TRBD1. The V gene's germline CDR1 is SGHVS and CDR2 FNYEAQ. CDR3 size: 13 residues. J gave up 6 bases and V 3 bases, and 2 bases lay outside the gene matches. The CDR3 is CASSLGQGSEAFF. For the CDR3, the DNA is TGTGCCAGCAGCTTGGGACAGGGTTCTGAAGCTTTCTTT.

The gene calls are TRBV3-1 (or the pseudogene TRBV3-2) and TRBJ2-7; a weak D match, TRBD2 (6 bases). Trimming cost V 1 base and J 4 bases, with 14 bases left between them. The CDR3 extends over 15 amino acids. The germline V gene has CDR1 LGHDT and CDR2 YNNKEL (reference sequence). CDR3 amino acids: CASSQGAGRLYEQYF. CDR3 sequence (DNA): TGTGCCAGCAGCCAAGGGGCAGGGAGGCTATACGAGCAGTACTTC.